The clone carrying this T cell receptor (beta chain) was seen only a few times. Its antigen is as yet unknown. The entry originates in a study of CD8 T cells in ankylosing spondylitis. Whole-study results and caveats: In ankylosing spondylitis blood, a motif of fewer than 10 highly homologous TCR beta variants appeared characteristic. Disease-linked clones reportedly concentrated significantly in matched ankylosing spondylitis synovial fluid.

V was trimmed by 1 base and J by 6 bases, leaving 9 bases between them. Germline-derived CDR1 and CDR2 are SEHNR and FQNEAQ (reference sequence). The CDR3 contains 13 residues. Researchers built TCR beta libraries using quantitative 5'-RACE with molecular barcodes. Via MiXCR, TCRdb re-called the 5' RACE reads, giving one row per CDR3 protein. This sample carries about 390,000 distinct CDR3 sequences, approximately 20% of them seen once, and the ten largest clones take about 16%. V gene TRBV7-9 combines with J gene TRBJ1-1; TRBD1 is a possible D gene (5 bases). The TCR was taken from a male donor with ankylosing spondylitis. Sequenced input: blood, either unsorted or a sorted T cell fraction (not recorded which). As DNA, the CDR3 is TGTGCCAGCAGCTTAGAGAAAGGGGCTGAAGCTTTCTTT. This codes for CASSLEKGAEAFF. Drawing the rest from reference TRBV7-9 and TRBJ1-1, the complete variable domain is DTGVSQNPRHKITKRGQNVTFRCDPISEHNRLYWYRQTLGQGPEFLTYFQNEAQLEKSRLLSDRFSAERPKGSFSTLEIQRTEQGDSAMYLCASSLEKGAEAFFGQGTRLTVV.